The 16 T cell receptor beta chains presented below share a single source sample, sequenced in a study of blood T cell repertoires in COVID-19. Using immunoSEQ multiplex PCR, the repertoire was profiled, and TCRdb retains in-frame clones only, with some absent. Here the sample spans 150,000 to 200,000 clones, 85% to 90% being singletons. The sample comprised peripheral blood. The receptor set was obtained from a human donor in a cohort sampled during active COVID-19.

The rearrangement joins TRBV6-1 to TRBJ1-2, with D maybe TRBD1 (6 bases). The CDR3 runs to 13 residues. V was clipped by 3 bases and J by 3 bases, with 8 bases between them. Germline CDR1 reads MNHNS; CDR2 reads SASEGT. The CDR3 nucleotides read TGTGCCAGCAGTGAGGGGGCCTACTATGGCTACACCTTC. It yields the protein CASSEGAYYGYTF.

The chain links TRBV2 to TRBJ2-7; D is ambiguous. V lost 6 bases and J lost 6, with 12 bases in between. Germline lookup yields CDR1 SNHLY and CDR2 FYNNEI. CDR3 length equals 12 residues. DNA for the CDR3: TGTGCCAGCAGACTAATTTCGCGCGAGCAGTACTTC. Its translation is CASRLISREQYF.

The chain carries TRBV7-9 and TRBJ1-6; D may be TRBD1 (6 bases). The CDR3 covers 16 residues. Germline V lookup: CDR1 SEHNR, CDR2 FQNEAQ (reference sequence). V was pared by 1 base and J by 8 bases, with 15 bases between. CDR3 DNA sequence: TGTGCCAGCAGCTTAGTAGGGGGGGTTGGGGATTCACCCCTCCACTTT. As protein: CASSLVGGVGDSPLHF.

V and J are TRBV6-2 or TRBV6-3 and TRBJ1-5; maybe TRBD1 (5 bases). Germline V gene data show CDR1 as MNHEY and CDR2 as SVGEGT. The CDR3 has 15 residues. Trimming cost V 4 bases and J 2 bases, with 12 bases left between them. CDR3: CASSSRGGGNQPQHF. The CDR3 DNA follows: TGTGCCAGCAGTTCCCGGGGGGGTGGCAATCAGCCCCAGCATTTT.

Here the CDR3 reads CASSPDRGGQPQHF. The CDR3 DNA reads as TGTGCCAGTAGTCCCGACAGGGGAGGCCAGCCCCAGCATTTT. The chain employs TRBV19 and TRBJ1-5; 8 positions agree with TRBD1. The CDR3 totals 14 residues. V trimming: 5 bases; J trimming: 7 bases; junction bases outside the gene matches: 7. CDR1 LNHDA and CDR2 SQIVND come from the germline V gene (reference sequence).

The chain uses TRBV5-1 and TRBJ1-1; TRBD1 aligns across 7 bases. The ends lost 2 bases at V and 0 bases at J; junction bases unmatched: 13. This CDR3 spans 18 amino acids. The germline V gene has CDR1 SGHRS and CDR2 YFSETQ. CDR3: CASSLLTTGTNMNTEAFF. DNA of the CDR3: TGCGCCAGCAGCTTACTTACGACAGGGACAAACATGAACACTGAAGCTTTCTTT. Drawing the rest from reference TRBV5-1 and TRBJ1-1, the complete variable domain is KAGVTQTPRYLIKTRGQQVTLSCSPISGHRSVSWYQQTPGQGLQFLFEYFSETQRNKGNFPGRFSGRQFSNSRSEMNVSTLELGDSALYLCASSLLTTGTNMNTEAFFGQGTRLTVV.

The rearrangement links TRBV7-2 to TRBJ2-4; 7 nucleotides match TRBD1. The CDR3 covers 14 residues. The ends lost 1 base at V and 9 bases at J; junction bases unmatched: 6. Germline V CDR1 and CDR2: SGHTA, FQGNSA. CDR3 in DNA: TGTGCCAGCAGCTTAGAAGTGGCAGGGGGCATTCAGTACTTC. This encodes CASSLEVAGGIQYF.

This chain uses TRBV6-1 with TRBJ1-5; D remains ambiguous. CDR3 size: 13 residues. In germline, CDR1 is MNHNS, CDR2 SASEGT. Trimming stripped 2 bases from V and 5 bases from J, with 7 bases between. CDR3 region: CASSEWAYQPQHF. The CDR3 nucleotides read TGTGCCAGCAGTGAATGGGCCTATCAGCCCCAGCATTTT.

The chain employs TRBV10-3 and TRBJ2-6; TRBD1 matches at 7 bases. Germline CDR1 reads ENHRY; CDR2 reads SYGVKD. V lost 3 bases to trimming and J lost 6 bases; unmatched junction nucleotides: 14. The CDR3 has 18 amino acids. The CDR3 DNA is TGTGCCATCAGTGACCGGACAGGTCCCACCGGTGTGGCCAACGTCCTGACTTTC. Translated: CAISDRTGPTGVANVLTF.

The J gene is TRBJ2-2, the V gene TRBV5-6, with D tentatively TRBD1 (6 bases). V dropped 2 bases and J dropped 0 bases, with 8 bases sitting between them. The CDR3 is 15 residues long. Germline assignment: CDR1 SGHDT and CDR2 YYEEEE. This chain's CDR3 is CASSLGGTNTGELFF. The DNA of the CDR3 is TGTGCCAGCAGCTTAGGGGGAACGAACACCGGGGAGCTGTTTTTT.

The chain is built from TRBV6-2 or TRBV6-3 and TRBJ2-1; the D is unclear. The germline V and J ends were trimmed by 2 bases and 5 bases, with 16 bases remaining between them. The CDR3 covers 16 residues. Germline assignment: CDR1 MNHEY and CDR2 SVGEGT. The CDR3 here is CASSYPTVTQNNEQFF. Here the CDR3 DNA reads TGTGCCAGCAGTTACCCGACGGTAACACAGAACAATGAGCAGTTCTTC.

This rearrangement joins TRBV7-2 to TRBJ1-1; weak D call: TRBD1 (6 bases). Trimming stripped 1 base from V and 5 bases from J, with 14 bases between. The CDR3 contains 15 residues. Germline V gene sequence: CDR1 SGHTA, CDR2 FQGNSA. Here the CDR3 DNA reads TGTGCCAGCAGCTTAGGGGGTCCAGGGGTGACTGAAGCTTTCTTT. Protein sequence: CASSLGGPGVTEAFF. The full variable domain, in which reference TRBV7-2 and TRBJ1-1 provide the parts outside the CDR3, is GAGVSQSPSNKVTEKGKDVELRCDPISGHTALYWYRQSLGQGLEFLIYFQGNSAPDKSGLPSDRFSAERTGGSVSTLTIQRTQQEDSAVYLCASSLGGPGVTEAFFGQGTRLTVV.

V is TRBV29-1 and J is TRBJ2-1; D not certain. This CDR3 has 13 amino acids. V was clipped by 3 bases and J by 1 base, with 7 bases between them. Germline-derived CDR1 and CDR2 are SQVTM and ANQGSEA. CDR3 nucleotide sequence: TGCAGCGTTGAGGGCCCTTCCTACAATGAGCAGTTCTTC. This codes for CSVEGPSYNEQFF.

This rearrangement joins TRBV10-3 to TRBJ1-6; possibly TRBD1 for D (5 bases). Germline V gene lookup returns CDR1 ENHRY and CDR2 SYGVKD. The V and J ends lost 2 bases and 7 bases respectively, with 15 bases between them. The CDR3 runs to 16 residues. CDR3 protein: CAISELGPDSNSPLHF. The CDR3 nucleotides are TGTGCCATCAGTGAGCTGGGGCCAGATTCAAATTCACCCCTCCACTTT.

The chain couples TRBV7-9 to TRBJ2-7; no firm D call. This CDR3 spans 14 amino acids. Germline loops: CDR1 SEHNR, CDR2 FQNEAQ (reference sequence). V was pared by 5 bases and J by 7 bases, with 18 bases between. The DNA of the CDR3 is TGTGCCAGCAGCCCCTCCAAGAGTACTTGGGAGCAGTACTTC. Residues: CASSPSKSTWEQYF.

This clone came up once. V is TRBV4-1 and J is TRBJ1-2; no clear D. Germline V gives CDR1 MGHRA, CDR2 YSYEKL. The V end was cut by 0 bases, the J end by 4 bases, with 6 bases between. The CDR3 covers 13 residues. This chain's CDR3 is CASSQDRIYGYTF. CDR3 in DNA: TGCGCCAGCAGCCAAGACAGAATCTATGGCTACACCTTC.